This TCR beta chain stems from a study of control samples from healthy donors and cancer patients (dated by TCRdb to about 2020). Libraries were built with the immunoSEQ multiplex PCR assay. TCRdb holds this immuneACCESS table with in-frame rearrangements only. Some clones are missing; in checked studies, unresolved V genes explain under half, and the rest has no known cause. In all, the sample holds about 100,000 clones, and around four fifths of those were seen once. In total, the top ten clones hold 19% of the sample. V and J are trimmed by 0 bases and 4 bases, and the gene matches miss 2 bases of the junction. Spanning cysteine to phenylalanine, the CDR3 consists of 15 amino acids. This entry keeps only the CDR3 DNA: 45 bases, framed from base 1. According to the germline V gene, CDR1 reads MNHEY and CDR2 reads SVGAGI. A word on this clone: The antigen it binds to is not known. No per-base quality is available; no much larger clone lies one base away.

This clonotype was obtained from a man younger than 40 in good health. The sample was blood. In this chain, TRBV6-5 is recombined with TRBJ1-1, with 10 middle bases fitting TRBD1. The CDR3 reads as follows: CASSYSTGGLTEAFF. The nucleotide sequence reads TGTGCCAGCAGTTACTCGACAGGGGGCCTCACTGAAGCTTTCTTT.